What follows describes a single TCR beta chain. The antigen is not known. The data were taken from a study of T cells expressing NK-cell markers. On the study more broadly: It was from sorted CD3+CD56+NKG2C+, CD3+CD56+NKG2C- and CD3+CD56-NKG2C+ T cells that TCR beta repertoires came.

The study's findings and limits: Clarity on HCMV specificity was lacking for the expanded NKG2C+ T cell clones.

CDR1 is SGHTA, CDR2 FQGNSA, per germline. The CDR3 covers 18 residues. 5'RACE template switching built TCR beta cDNA with unique molecular identifiers. Following a re-call of the 5' RACE reads, TCRdb has one entry per CDR3 protein and lacks DNA. The sample includes about 410,000 distinct CDR3 sequences. The receptor comes from a woman between 50 and 59 years old in good health. The V gene is TRBV7-2, the J gene TRBJ2-4; TCRdb designates TRBD1, a call that cannot be tested without DNA. The material sequenced was blood T cells: a sorted CD56 or NKG2C T cell subset, CD4+ or CD8+ T cells, or bulk PBMC T cells (not recorded which). The CDR3 is CASSLGTGPLSGKNIQYF.